This TCR beta chain was recorded in a study of cytomegalovirus exposure and HLA in healthy donors. Study-level points and caveats: Most of the TCR beta V segments (in an earlier analysis) were productive either about 87% or about 30% of the time. Some highly shared sequence variants likely arose as a pipeline artifact. The study recorded some 160 TCR beta chains that were cytomegalovirus-associated.

60 Vbeta and 13 Jbeta primers were used in PCR. Generated by immunoSEQ multiplex PCR, the TCRdb table keeps only in-frame clones and is missing some. This sample yields about 160,000 clones, of which roughly four fifths are seen a single time; around 1% belongs to the top ten. A word on this clone: Its specificity is unknown.

CDR3 length: 12 residues. After removal of 6 bases from V and 4 bases from J, the junction contained 4 bases not matched to a gene. Germline-derived CDR1 and CDR2 are SQVTM and ANQGSEA. Sequencing used PBMCs. The chain uses TRBV29-1 and TRBJ1-1, with 8 bases lining up with TRBD1. This clonotype was obtained from a woman in her thirties or forties in good health and CMV-seronegative. CDR3 region: CSVKDRATEAFF. The DNA of the CDR3 is TGCAGCGTCAAGGACAGGGCCACTGAAGCTTTCTTT.